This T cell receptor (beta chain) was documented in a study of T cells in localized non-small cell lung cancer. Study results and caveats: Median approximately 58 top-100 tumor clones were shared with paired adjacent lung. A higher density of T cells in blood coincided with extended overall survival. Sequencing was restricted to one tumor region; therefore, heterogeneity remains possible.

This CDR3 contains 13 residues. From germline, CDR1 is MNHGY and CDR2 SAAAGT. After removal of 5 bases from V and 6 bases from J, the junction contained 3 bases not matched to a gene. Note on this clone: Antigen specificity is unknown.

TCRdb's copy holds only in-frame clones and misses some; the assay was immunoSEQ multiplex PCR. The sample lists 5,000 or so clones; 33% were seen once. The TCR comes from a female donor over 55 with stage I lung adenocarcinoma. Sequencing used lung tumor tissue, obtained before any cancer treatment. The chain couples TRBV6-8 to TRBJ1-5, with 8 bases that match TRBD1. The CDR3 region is CASSLDRAQPQHF. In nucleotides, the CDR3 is TGTGCCAGCAGTCTGGACAGGGCTCAGCCCCAGCATTTT.